This entry lists 3 T cell receptor beta chains sequenced from one sample in a study of blood T cell repertoires in COVID-19. The table came from immunoSEQ multiplex PCR; TCRdb's copy has only in-frame clones and leaves some out. The repertoire has more than 70,000 clones, around 77% of them found once; the top ten carry around 9.4%. The specimen sequenced was peripheral blood. The source of these receptors is a human donor in a cohort sampled during active COVID-19.

The rearrangement uses TRBV5-1 and TRBJ2-5, with TRBD2 identical over 9 bases. Germline trimming cut 2 bases from V and 3 bases from J; bases unmatched to any gene: 2. CDR3 length equals 14 residues. CDR1 SGHRS and CDR2 YFSETQ come from the germline V gene. In nucleotides, the CDR3 is TGCGCCAGCAGCTTCGAGCGGGGGGAAGAGACCCAGTACTTC. It translates to CASSFERGEETQYF.

This clone appeared a single time. This sequence joins TRBV2 and TRBJ1-5; D might be TRBD1 (6 bases). This CDR3 is built from 14 residues. Per the germline V gene, CDR1 is SNHLY and CDR2 is FYNNEI. The V and J ends lost 3 bases and 5 bases respectively, with 11 bases between them. The DNA for the CDR3 is TGTGCCAGCAGTGAGGTCAGGGGAGATCAGCCCCAGCATTTT. It is translated as CASSEVRGDQPQHF.

This clone occurred a few times. The CDR3 region is CASSAGQGPSYEQYF. CDR3 nucleotide sequence: TGCGCCAGCAGCGCCGGACAGGGCCCCTCCTACGAGCAGTACTTC. The V gene is TRBV5-1, the J gene TRBJ2-7; 8 bases line up with TRBD1. CDR1 and CDR2 (germline): SGHRS, YFSETQ. This CDR3 region has 15 residues. V shed 4 bases, J shed 0 bases, and the junction held 6 bases outside the gene matches.